This TCR beta chain was captured by sequencing in a study of blood T cell repertoires in COVID-19. Study summary: Sites across the United States, Italy and Spain contributed samples from acute and convalescent COVID-19. T cells, B-cell-depleted T cells, or PBMCs provided the cDNA or gDNA that served as material.

The CDR3 has 13 residues. V was clipped by 7 bases and J by 4 bases; unmatched bases: 5. Original handling: Estimates of nucleated cell counts were drawn from the amplification of reference gene primers. The protocol was immunoSEQ multiplex PCR, while the TCRdb copy is restricted to in-frame clones and leaves out a portion. The D gene and trimming were derived from the DNA, and the V and J assignments and clone size from that table. The sample carries around 210,000 clones, about 91% recorded once. The chain combines TRBV12-3 or TRBV12-4 with TRBJ2-7, with 9 bases fitting TRBD1. Sequenced material: peripheral blood. The sequence came from a young man with active or convalescent COVID-19. As DNA, the CDR3 is TGTGCCAGCATCAAGGACAGGGGATACGAGCAGTACTTC. Its protein product is CASIKDRGYEQYF.